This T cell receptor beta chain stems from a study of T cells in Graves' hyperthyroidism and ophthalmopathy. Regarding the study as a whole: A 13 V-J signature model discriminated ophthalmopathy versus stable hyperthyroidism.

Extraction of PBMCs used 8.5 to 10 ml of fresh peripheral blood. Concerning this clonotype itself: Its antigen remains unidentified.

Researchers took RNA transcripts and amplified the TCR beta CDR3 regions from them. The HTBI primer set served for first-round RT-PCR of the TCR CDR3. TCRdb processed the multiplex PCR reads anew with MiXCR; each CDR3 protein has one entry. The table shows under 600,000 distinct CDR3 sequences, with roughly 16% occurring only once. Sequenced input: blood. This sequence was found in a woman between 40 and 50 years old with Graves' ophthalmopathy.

The CDR3 DNA sequence: TGTGCCAGTCGCGACCCGGGACAGCGACAAGAGACCCAGTACTTC. It codes for CASRDPGQRQETQYF. The rearrangement links TRBV19 to TRBJ2-5, with 7 nucleotides matching TRBD1. Germline CDR1 reads LNHDA; CDR2 reads SQIVND (reference sequence). There are 15 residues in the CDR3. V lost 8 bases to trimming and J lost 2 bases; unmatched junction nucleotides: 11.